This TCR beta chain was identified during a study of blood T cell repertoires in COVID-19. Study-wide background: Sites in the United States, Italy and Spain provided acute and convalescent COVID-19 samples. PBMCs, B-cell-depleted T cells, or T cells were the source of the cDNA or gDNA that made up the material.

V gave up 1 base and J gave up 4 bases, with 16 bases separating them. Germline lookup yields CDR1 SGHAT and CDR2 FQNNGV. The length of the CDR3 is 16 residues. Using immunoSEQ multiplex PCR, the repertoire was profiled, and TCRdb retains in-frame clones only, with some absent. The sample includes about 210,000 clones, more than 75% of them seen just once. The source of this sequence is a man aged 55 to 69 with acute or convalescent COVID-19. Sequencing input: peripheral blood. This rearrangement joins TRBV11-2 to TRBJ1-1; TRBD1 might be the D (5 bases). The CDR3 spells CASSLVQGWTGTEAFF. In DNA, the CDR3 is TGTGCCAGCAGCTTAGTTCAGGGTTGGACGGGCACTGAAGCTTTCTTT.